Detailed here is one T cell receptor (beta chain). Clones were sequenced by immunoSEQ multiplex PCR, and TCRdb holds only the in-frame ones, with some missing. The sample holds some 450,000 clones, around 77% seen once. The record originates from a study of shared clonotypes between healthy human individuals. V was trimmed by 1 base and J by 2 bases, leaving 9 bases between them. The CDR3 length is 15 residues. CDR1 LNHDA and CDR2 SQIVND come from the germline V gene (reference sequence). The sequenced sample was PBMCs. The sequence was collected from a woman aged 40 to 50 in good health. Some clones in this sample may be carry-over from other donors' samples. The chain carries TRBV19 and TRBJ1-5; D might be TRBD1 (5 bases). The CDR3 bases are TGTGCCAGTAGTATAGTCGCCAGGGGCAATCAGCCCCAGCATTTT. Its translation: CASSIVARGNQPQHF.